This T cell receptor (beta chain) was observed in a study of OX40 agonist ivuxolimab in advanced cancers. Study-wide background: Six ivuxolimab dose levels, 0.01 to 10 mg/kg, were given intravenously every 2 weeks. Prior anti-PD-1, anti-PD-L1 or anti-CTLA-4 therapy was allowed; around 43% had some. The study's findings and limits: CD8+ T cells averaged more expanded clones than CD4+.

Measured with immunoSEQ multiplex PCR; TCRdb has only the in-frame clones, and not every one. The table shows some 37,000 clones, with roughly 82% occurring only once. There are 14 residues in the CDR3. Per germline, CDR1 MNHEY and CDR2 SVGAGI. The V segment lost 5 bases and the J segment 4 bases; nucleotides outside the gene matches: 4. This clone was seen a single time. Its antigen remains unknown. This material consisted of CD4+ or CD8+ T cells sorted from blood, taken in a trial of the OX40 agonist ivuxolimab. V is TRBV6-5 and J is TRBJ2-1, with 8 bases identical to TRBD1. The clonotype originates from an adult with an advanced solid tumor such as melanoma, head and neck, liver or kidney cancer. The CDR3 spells CASSRTGLYNEQFF. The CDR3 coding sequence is TGTGCCAGCAGTAGGACAGGGTTGTACAATGAGCAGTTCTTC.